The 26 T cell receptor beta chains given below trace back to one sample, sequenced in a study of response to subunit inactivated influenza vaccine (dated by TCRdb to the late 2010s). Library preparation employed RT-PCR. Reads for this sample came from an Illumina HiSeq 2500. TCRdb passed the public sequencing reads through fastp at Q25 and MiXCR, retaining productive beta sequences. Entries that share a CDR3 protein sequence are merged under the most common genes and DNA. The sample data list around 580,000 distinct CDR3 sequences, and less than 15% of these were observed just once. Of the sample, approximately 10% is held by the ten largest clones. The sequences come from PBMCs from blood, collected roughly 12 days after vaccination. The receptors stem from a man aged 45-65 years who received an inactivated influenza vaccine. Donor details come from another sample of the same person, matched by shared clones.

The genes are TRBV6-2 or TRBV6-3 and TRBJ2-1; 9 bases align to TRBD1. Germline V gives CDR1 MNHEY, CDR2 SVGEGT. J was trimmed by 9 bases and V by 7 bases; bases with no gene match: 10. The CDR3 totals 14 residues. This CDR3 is CASNTRTGDGEQFF. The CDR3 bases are TGTGCCAGCAACACCCGGACAGGGGATGGTGAGCAGTTCTTC.

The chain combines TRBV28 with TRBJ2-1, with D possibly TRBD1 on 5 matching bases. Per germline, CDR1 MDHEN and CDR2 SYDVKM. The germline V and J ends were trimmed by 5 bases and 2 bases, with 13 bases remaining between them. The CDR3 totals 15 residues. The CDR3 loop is CASSKDSEPYNEQFF. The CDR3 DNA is TGTGCCAGCAGTAAAGACAGTGAACCCTACAATGAGCAGTTCTTC. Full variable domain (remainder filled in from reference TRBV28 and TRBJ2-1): DVKVTQSSRYLVKRTGEKVFLECVQDMDHENMFWYRQDPGLGLRLIYFSYDVKMKEKGDIPEGYSVSREKKERFSLILESASTNQTSMYLCASSKDSEPYNEQFFGPGTRLTVL.

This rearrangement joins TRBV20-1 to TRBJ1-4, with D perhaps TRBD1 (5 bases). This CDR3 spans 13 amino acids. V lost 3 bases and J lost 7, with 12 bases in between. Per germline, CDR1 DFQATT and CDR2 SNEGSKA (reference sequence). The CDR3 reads CSARGRAAEKLFF. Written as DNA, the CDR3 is TGCAGTGCTAGGGGCAGGGCGGCTGAAAAACTGTTTTTT.

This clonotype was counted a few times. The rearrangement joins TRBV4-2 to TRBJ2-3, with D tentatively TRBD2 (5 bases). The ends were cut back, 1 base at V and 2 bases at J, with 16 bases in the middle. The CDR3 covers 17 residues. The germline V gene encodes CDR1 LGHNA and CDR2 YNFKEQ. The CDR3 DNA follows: TGTGCCAGCAGCCAAGGAATCGCGGGCGCCCTCACAGATACGCAGTATTTT. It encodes CASSQGIAGALTDTQYF.

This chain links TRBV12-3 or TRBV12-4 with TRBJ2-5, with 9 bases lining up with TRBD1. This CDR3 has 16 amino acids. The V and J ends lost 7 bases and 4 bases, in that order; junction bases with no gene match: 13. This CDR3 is CASKPRPGQGRETQYF. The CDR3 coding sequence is TGTGCCAGCAAACCTAGACCGGGACAGGGTCGAGAGACCCAGTACTTC.

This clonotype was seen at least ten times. CDR3 sequence reads: CASSLTGFEKNIQYF. The CDR3 DNA sequence: TGTGCCAGCAGCTTGACAGGGTTTGAGAAAAACATTCAGTACTTC. V and J are TRBV5-8 and TRBJ2-4, with D perhaps TRBD1 (6 bases). Germline CDR1 and CDR2: SGHTS and YDEGEE. The CDR3 has 15 amino acids. The V end was cut by 1 base, the J end by 4 bases, with 12 bases between.

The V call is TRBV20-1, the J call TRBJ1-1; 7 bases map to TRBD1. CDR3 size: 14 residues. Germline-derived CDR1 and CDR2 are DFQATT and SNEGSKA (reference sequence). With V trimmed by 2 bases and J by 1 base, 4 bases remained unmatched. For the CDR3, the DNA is TGCAGTGCTAGAAAGGACAGGTCGAACACTGAAGCTTTCTTT. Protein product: CSARKDRSNTEAFF.

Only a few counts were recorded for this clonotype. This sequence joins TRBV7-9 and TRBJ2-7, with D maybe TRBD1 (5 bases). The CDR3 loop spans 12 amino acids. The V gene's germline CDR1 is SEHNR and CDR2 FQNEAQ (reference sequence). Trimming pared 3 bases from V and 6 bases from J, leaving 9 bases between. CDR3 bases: TGTGCCAGCAGCTTTTTGGGGCCCGAGCAGTACTTC. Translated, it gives CASSFLGPEQYF.

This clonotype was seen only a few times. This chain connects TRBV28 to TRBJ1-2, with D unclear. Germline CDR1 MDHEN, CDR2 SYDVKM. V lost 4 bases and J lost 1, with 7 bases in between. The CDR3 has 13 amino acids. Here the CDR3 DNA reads TGTGCCAGCAGTTCACGCTTTAACTATGGCTACACCTTC. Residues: CASSSRFNYGYTF.

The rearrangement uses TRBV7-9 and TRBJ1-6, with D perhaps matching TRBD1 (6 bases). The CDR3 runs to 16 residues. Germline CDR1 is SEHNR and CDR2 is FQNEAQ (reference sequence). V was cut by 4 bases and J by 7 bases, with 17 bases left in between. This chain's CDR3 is CASSWGTPDRNSPLHF. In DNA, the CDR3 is TGTGCCAGCAGCTGGGGGACACCTGATCGGAATTCACCCCTCCACTTT.

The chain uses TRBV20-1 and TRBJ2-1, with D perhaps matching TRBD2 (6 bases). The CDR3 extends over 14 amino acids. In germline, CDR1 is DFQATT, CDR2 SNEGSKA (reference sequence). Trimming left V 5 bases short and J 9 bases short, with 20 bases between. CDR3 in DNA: TGCAGTGCTGTAAGCGGGCTAGGGCCCGTTGAGCAGTTCTTC. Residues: CSAVSGLGPVEQFF.

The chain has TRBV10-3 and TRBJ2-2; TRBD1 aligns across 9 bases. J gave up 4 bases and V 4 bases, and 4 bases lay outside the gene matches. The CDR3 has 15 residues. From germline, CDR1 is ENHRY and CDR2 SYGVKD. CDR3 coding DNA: TGTGCCATCAGTGGGGGACAGGGAGGCACCGGGGAGCTGTTTTTT. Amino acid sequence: CAISGGQGGTGELFF.

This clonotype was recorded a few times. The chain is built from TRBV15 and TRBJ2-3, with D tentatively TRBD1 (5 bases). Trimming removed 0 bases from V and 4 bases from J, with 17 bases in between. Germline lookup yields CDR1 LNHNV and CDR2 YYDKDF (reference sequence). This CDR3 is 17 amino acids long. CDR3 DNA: TGTGCCACCAGCAGAGATCTCAAAGGGGCCGTTCCAGATACGCAGTATTTT. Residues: CATSRDLKGAVPDTQYF.

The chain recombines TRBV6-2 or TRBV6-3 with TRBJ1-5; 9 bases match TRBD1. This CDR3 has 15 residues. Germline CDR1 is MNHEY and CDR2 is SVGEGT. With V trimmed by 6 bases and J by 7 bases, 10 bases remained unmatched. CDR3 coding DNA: TGTGCCAGCAGCACCACCGGGACAGGGTACCAGCCCCAGCATTTT. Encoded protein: CASSTTGTGYQPQHF.

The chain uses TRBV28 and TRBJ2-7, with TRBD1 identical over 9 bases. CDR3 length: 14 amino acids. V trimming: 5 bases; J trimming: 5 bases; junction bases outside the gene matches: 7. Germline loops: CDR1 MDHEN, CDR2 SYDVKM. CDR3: CASSEGTGPHEQYF. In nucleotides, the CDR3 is TGTGCCAGCAGTGAGGGGACAGGGCCCCACGAGCAGTACTTC.

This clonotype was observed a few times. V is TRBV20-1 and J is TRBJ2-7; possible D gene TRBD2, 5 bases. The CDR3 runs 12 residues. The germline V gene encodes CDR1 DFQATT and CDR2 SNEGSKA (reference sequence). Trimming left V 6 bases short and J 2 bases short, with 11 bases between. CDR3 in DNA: TGCAGTGCATCCGACGGGACCTACGAGCAGTACTTC. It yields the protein CSASDGTYEQYF.

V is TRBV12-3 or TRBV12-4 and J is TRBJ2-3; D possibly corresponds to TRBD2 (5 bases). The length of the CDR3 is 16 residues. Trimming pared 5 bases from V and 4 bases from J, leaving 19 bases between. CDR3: CASSQYARWGADTQYF. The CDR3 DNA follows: TGTGCCAGCAGTCAGTACGCCCGGTGGGGAGCAGATACGCAGTATTTT.

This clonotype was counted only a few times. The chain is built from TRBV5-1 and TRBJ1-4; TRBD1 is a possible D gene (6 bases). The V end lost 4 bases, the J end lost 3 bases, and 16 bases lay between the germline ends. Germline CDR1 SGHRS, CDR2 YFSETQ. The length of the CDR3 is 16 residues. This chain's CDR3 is CASSVGTRGSNEKLFF. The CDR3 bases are TGCGCCAGCAGCGTGGGGACCAGGGGATCTAATGAAAAACTGTTTTTT. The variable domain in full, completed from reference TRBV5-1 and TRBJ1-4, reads KAGVTQTPRYLIKTRGQQVTLSCSPISGHRSVSWYQQTPGQGLQFLFEYFSETQRNKGNFPGRFSGRQFSNSRSEMNVSTLELGDSALYLCASSVGTRGSNEKLFFGSGTQLSVL.

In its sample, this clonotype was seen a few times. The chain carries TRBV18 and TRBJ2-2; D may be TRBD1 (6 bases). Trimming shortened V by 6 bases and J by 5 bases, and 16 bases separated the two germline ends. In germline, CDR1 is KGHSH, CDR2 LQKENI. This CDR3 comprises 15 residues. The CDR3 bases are TGTGCCAGCTCCTCCTCGAGACAGGTGACCGGGGAGCTGTTTTTT. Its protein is CASSSSRQVTGELFF. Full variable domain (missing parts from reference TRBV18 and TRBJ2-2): NAGVMQNPRHLVRRRGQEARLRCSPMKGHSHVYWYRQLPEEGLKFMVYLQKENIIDESGMPKERFSAEFPKEGPSILRIQQVVRGDSAAYFCASSSSRQVTGELFFGEGSRLTVL.

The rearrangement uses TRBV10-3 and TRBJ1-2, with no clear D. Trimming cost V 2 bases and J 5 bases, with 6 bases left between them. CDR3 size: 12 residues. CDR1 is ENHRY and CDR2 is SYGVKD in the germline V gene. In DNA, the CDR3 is TGTGCCATCAGTGAGGGAGGTTATGGCTACACCTTC. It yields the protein CAISEGGYGYTF.

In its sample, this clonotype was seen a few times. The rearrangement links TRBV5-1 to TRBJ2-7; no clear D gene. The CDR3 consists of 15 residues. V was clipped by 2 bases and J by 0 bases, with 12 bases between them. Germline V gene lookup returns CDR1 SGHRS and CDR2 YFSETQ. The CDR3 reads CASSFAAGGSYEQYF. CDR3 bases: TGCGCCAGCAGCTTCGCCGCCGGCGGCTCCTACGAGCAGTACTTC.

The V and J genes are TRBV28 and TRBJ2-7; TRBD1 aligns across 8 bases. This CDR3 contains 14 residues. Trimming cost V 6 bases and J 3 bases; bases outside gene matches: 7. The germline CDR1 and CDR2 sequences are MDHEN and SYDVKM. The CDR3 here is CASRVGQGLYEQYF. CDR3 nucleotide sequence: TGTGCCAGCAGAGTAGGACAGGGCCTCTACGAGCAGTACTTC.

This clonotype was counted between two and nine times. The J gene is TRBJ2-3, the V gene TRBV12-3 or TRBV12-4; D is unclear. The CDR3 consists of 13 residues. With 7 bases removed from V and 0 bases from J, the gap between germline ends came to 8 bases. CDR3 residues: CASNRPSTDTQYF. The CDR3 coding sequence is TGTGCCAGCAATCGACCTAGCACAGATACGCAGTATTTT.

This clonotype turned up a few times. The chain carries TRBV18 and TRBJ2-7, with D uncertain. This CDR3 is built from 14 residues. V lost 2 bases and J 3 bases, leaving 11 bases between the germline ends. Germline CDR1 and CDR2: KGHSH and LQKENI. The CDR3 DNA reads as TGTGCCAGCTCACCAACATCAACCCTCTACGAGCAGTACTTC. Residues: CASSPTSTLYEQYF.

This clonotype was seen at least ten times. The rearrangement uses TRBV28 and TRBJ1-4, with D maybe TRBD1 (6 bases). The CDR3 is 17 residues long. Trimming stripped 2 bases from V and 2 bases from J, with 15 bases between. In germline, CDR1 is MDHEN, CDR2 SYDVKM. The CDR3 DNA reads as TGTGCCAGCAGTTTAGAGTTCCCGGGGGCGACTAATGAAAAACTGTTTTTT. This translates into CASSLEFPGATNEKLFF.

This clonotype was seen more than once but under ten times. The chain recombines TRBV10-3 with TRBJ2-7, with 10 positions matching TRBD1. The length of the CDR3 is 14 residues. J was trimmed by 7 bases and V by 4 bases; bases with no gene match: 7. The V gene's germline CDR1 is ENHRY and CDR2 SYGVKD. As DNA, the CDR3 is TGTGCCATCAGTGGACAGGGGGCGCGGGAAGAGCAGTACTTC. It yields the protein CAISGQGAREEQYF.